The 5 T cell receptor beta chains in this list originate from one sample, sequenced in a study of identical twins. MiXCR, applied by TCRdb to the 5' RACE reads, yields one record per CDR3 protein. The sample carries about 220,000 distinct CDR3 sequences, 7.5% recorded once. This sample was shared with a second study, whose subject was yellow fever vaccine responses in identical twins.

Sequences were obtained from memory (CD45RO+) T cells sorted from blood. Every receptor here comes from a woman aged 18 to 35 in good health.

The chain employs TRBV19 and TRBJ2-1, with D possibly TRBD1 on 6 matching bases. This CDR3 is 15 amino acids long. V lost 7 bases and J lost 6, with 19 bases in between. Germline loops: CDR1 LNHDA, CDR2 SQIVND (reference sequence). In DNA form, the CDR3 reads TGTGCCAGTAATACCCGGGACAAAACCCTCAATGAGCAGTTCTTC. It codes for CASNTRDKTLNEQFF. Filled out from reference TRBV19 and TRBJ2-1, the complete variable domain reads DGGITQSPKYLFRKEGQNVTLSCEQNLNHDAMYWYRQDPGQGLRLIYYSQIVNDFQKGDIAEGYSVSREKKESFPLTVTSAQKNPTAFYLCASNTRDKTLNEQFFGPGTRLTVL.

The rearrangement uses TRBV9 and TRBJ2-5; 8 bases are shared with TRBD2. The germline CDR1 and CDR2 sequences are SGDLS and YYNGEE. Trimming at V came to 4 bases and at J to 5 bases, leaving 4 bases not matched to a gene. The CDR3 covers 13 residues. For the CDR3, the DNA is TGTGCCAGCAGCTCGGGACTAGTGGAGACCCAGTACTTC. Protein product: CASSSGLVETQYF.

DNA of the CDR3: TGCAGTGCTCAGAGACTAGCGGAGCCTAACGAGCAGTACTTC. Its protein product is CSAQRLAEPNEQYF. This chain joins TRBV20-1 and TRBJ2-7; the match to TRBD2 covers 9 bases. Germline V lookup: CDR1 DFQATT, CDR2 SNEGSKA (reference sequence). The CDR3 spans 14 residues. The trim removed 5 bases at V and 5 bases at J, leaving 10 bases unmatched.

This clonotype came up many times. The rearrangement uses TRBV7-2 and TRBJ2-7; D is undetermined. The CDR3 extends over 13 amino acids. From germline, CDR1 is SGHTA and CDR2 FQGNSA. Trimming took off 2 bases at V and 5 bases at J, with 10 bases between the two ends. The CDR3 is CASSLIRANEQYF. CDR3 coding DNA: TGTGCCAGCAGCTTAATTAGGGCCAACGAGCAGTACTTC.

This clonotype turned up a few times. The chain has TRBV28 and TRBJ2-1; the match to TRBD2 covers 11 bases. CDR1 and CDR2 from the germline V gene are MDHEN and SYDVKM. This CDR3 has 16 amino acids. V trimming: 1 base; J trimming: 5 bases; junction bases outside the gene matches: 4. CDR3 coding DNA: TGTGCCAGCAGTTTATTGACTAGCGGGGACGACAATGAGCAGTTCTTC. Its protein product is CASSLLTSGDDNEQFF.